This T cell receptor beta chain was documented in a study of blood T cell repertoires in COVID-19 (TCRdb year 2020). For the study in its entirety: Collaborator samples came from the United States, Italy and Spain and covered acute and convalescent phases of COVID-19. HLA class I and class II types, where available, came from metadata supplied by the sample provider rather than from assay-based typing. Nearly every sample came with metadata listing a de-identified subject ID, COVID-19 status, age in years and sex. The material from the prospective study consisted of cDNA or gDNA derived from T cells, B-cell-depleted T cells, or PBMCs. A freely available public database, intended as a resource for researchers studying the immune response to SARS-CoV-2, is where the repertoires were released. Samples were obtained from the ongoing ImmuneRACE study (first 160 participants) and from over a thousand subjects provided by 6 global collaborators. Deeply sampled blood TCRbeta repertoires from subjects exposed to, actively infected with, or recovered from COVID-19 were included in the dataset. Findings and caveats that apply to the study as a whole: Clinical and demographic metadata were provided uncurated, with the amount varying by source and participant.

From the cysteine up to the phenylalanine, the CDR3 has a length of 16 residues. The sequence is cut down to CDR3 DNA, 48 bases in frame from base 1. The germline V gene (reference sequence) specifies MNHEY as CDR1 and SMNVEV as CDR2. Trimming accounts for 4 bases at V and 6 bases at J, while the number of junction bases matched to no gene is 12. The immunoSEQ Assay, a bias-controlled multiplex PCR, was used to amplify TCRbeta CDR3 regions from genomic DNA. Regarding the original processing steps: Nucleated cell counts per sample were estimated from amplification of reference gene primers within the assay. To quantify the absolute abundance of each unique TCRbeta CDR3 rearrangement, sequence reads were collapsed and filtered. For each sample, productive Simpson clonality was calculated by taking the square root of Simpson's diversity index across productive rearrangements. Not all clones reach the TCRdb copy of this immuneACCESS table, which keeps in-frame sequences only. Checked studies attribute under half of the gap to unresolved V genes and leave the rest unexplained. Clone size and V and J calls were adopted from that table, with D and trimming inferred from the DNA. Within this sample are about 190,000 clones, with around nine tenths of them counted one time only. Approximately 0.93% of the sample is in the top ten clones.

A second Seattle source provided samples from volunteer blood donors who had recovered from COVID-19. Collaborating institutions collected whole blood in K2EDTA tubes following their own protocols. For TCRbeta analysis, collaborator samples were shipped as frozen whole blood, as isolated PBMCs, or as DNA extracted from either sample type. As to this clone: Its cognate antigen has yet to be identified. Per-base quality was not reported, and no clone a single base away is much larger than it.

This TCR came from a woman aged 18-29 years who had recovered from COVID-19. The sequence links TRBV27 to TRBJ1-5; TRBD1 matches 7 bases in the middle. Sequencing used peripheral blood. The CDR3 has the sequence CASSSRQGGLGQPQHF. The DNA is as follows: TGTGCCAGCAGTTCGCGACAGGGTGGATTAGGTCAGCCCCAGCATTTT.